These T cell receptor beta chains were read from a single sample in a study of beta chain features in type 1 diabetes. Repertoires were generated with immunoSEQ multiplex PCR, while TCRdb's copy carries only in-frame clones and drops some. The table has roughly 610,000 clones, around a sixth seen once; the top ten hold 0.07% to 0.095%. Sequencing was done on a sample of naive CD4+ T cells from blood. The receptors were gathered from a man aged 18-30 years in good health. Each CDR3 is given without its conserved first and last residue. Each record gives: CDR3 length, J gene, V gene, clone size, CDR3 protein. Only some rows state a clone size, as once, few, many or a class for expanded clones.

>13|TRBJ1-5|TRBV27|NA
ASSLRGPPYQPQH
>13|TRBJ2-5|TRBV28|NA
ASSWGGVLQETQY
>12|TRBJ2-1|TRBV9|NA
ASSGSGRPNEQF
>12|TRBJ1-2|TRBV29-1|NA
SVEGVTDRYGYT
>11|TRBJ2-7|TRBV5-1|few
ASSFGDRDEQY
>10|TRBJ2-7|TRBV5-1|NA
ASSSTGPEQY
>13|TRBJ2-5|TRBV5-5|few
ASSLAGVRQETQY
>15|TRBJ2-1|TRBV4-2|few
ASSQEPRTSGSNEQF
>17|TRBJ1-5|TRBV28|few
ASSPGGAFSSADNQPQH
>12|TRBJ1-4|TRBV27|NA
ASSAWTEPTALF
>11|TRBJ2-5|TRBV12-5|NA
ASGLSRQETQY
>19|TRBJ2-1|TRBV18|few
ASSPRLTSGIRESSYNEQF
>13|TRBJ2-1|TRBV7-2|NA
ASSRTSGGRNEQF
>14|TRBJ2-6|TRBV18|NA
ASSPGPFSGANVLT
>13|TRBJ1-4|TRBV7-2|few
ASSPRGQGIEKLF
>13|TRBJ2-2|TRBV25-1|NA
ASGYGTVNTGELF
>14|TRBJ2-1|TRBV4-3|few
ASSLKESMTYNEQF
>13|TRBJ2-7|TRBV2|few
ASSLGQGFSYEQY
>12|TRBJ2-2|TRBV11-2|few
ASSPLAGAGELF
>7|TRBJ1-5|TRBV5-6|NA
AVALPQH
>14|TRBJ2-1|TRBV7-9|NA
ASSLGGTQGYNEQF
>13|TRBJ2-7|TRBV15|NA
ATSTMDRGAYEQY